Sequencing of this T cell receptor (beta chain) was carried out in a study of T cells in Graves' hyperthyroidism and ophthalmopathy. As concerns this clonotype: The antigen is undetermined.

The CDR3 loop spans 14 amino acids. The trim removed 3 bases at V and 11 bases at J, leaving 8 bases unmatched. Germline CDR1 reads SEHNR; CDR2 reads FQNEAQ (reference sequence). Patients were aged 18 to 65, had disease duration under 2 months, and had newly diagnosed hyperthyroidism. Patients with uncontrolled infections, other autoimmune diseases, pregnancy or lactation were excluded. Findings and limits, study-wide: Blood samples included most of the expanded thyroid clonotypes exceeding 0.001. Stable hyperthyroidism and ophthalmopathy were separated using 13 V-J signatures.

TCR beta CDR3 sequences were amplified from RNA transcripts. First-round RT-PCR of the TCR CDR3 relied on the HTBI primer set. Each CDR3 protein is one row after TCRdb ran MiXCR on the multiplex PCR reads. The repertoire holds a few hundred thousand distinct CDR3 sequences, with 46% as singletons. The specimen was peripheral blood or thyroid tissue (not recorded which). The receptor comes from a woman between 18 and 30 years old with Graves' hyperthyroidism. The J gene is TRBJ1-1, the V gene TRBV7-9; 11 bases align to TRBD1. In DNA, the CDR3 is TGTGCCAGCAGCTTGATAGGGGACAGGGGGAAGGCTTTCTTT. Its protein is CASSLIGDRGKAFF.